Each of the 25 T cell receptor beta chains below was sequenced from the same sample in a study of blood T cell repertoires in COVID-19 (dated by TCRdb to the early 2020s). The library relied on the immunoSEQ multiplex PCR assay. TCRdb carries this immuneACCESS record with in-frame sequences only. Its versions omit some clonotypes, under half of them owing to an unresolved V gene in the studies checked, with the rest unexplained. The sample table lists around 97,000 clones, 75% to 90% of them with a count of one. Clones ranked in the top ten supply approximately 13% of the sample. Sequenced sample: peripheral blood. The receptors were gathered from a human donor in a cohort sampled during active or convalescent COVID-19.

This clone was found once. The chain employs TRBV2 and TRBJ1-1, with TRBD1 as a possible D gene (6 bases). Germline assignment: CDR1 SNHLY and CDR2 FYNNEI. This CDR3 has 13 residues. V lost 6 bases, J lost 3 bases, and 11 bases lay in between. For the CDR3, the DNA is TGTGCCAGCAGAACAGGGCCCGACACTGAAGCTTTCTTT. Protein sequence: CASRTGPDTEAFF.

The J gene is TRBJ2-1, the V gene TRBV29-1; 7 positions agree with TRBD1. CDR1 is SQVTM and CDR2 is ANQGSEA in the germline V gene. V was pared by 4 bases and J by 2 bases, with 5 bases of the junction left unmatched. The CDR3 is 14 residues long. The CDR3 nucleotides read TGCAGCGTTGCCCGGGACAGCCCCTACAATGAGCAGTTCTTC. Residues: CSVARDSPYNEQFF.

CDR3 bases: TGTGCCATCAGTGTAAACAGAGACACTGAAGCTTTCTTT. This sequence encodes CAISVNRDTEAFF. The chain recombines TRBV10-3 with TRBJ1-1; D is ambiguous. V dropped 4 bases and J dropped 3 bases, with 9 bases sitting between them. Germline assignment: CDR1 ENHRY and CDR2 SYGVKD. This CDR3 has 13 amino acids.

V gene TRBV28 combines with J gene TRBJ1-3; no firm D call. Trimming removed 1 base at V and 4 bases at J, with 8 bases between. CDR3 length equals 14 residues. Germline loops: CDR1 MDHEN, CDR2 SYDVKM. The CDR3: CASSLSRAGNTIYF. The CDR3 nucleotides are TGTGCCAGCAGTTTATCGAGGGCCGGAAACACCATATATTTT.

This clone was seen a single time. The chain has TRBV7-3 and TRBJ2-1; perhaps TRBD2 as D (6 bases). V lost 3 bases and J 4 bases, leaving 7 bases between the germline ends. CDR1 SGHTA and CDR2 FQGTGA come from the germline V gene. CDR3 length equals 13 residues. In DNA form, the CDR3 reads TGTGCCAGCAGCTTGACTAGATACAATGAGCAGTTCTTC. Its translation: CASSLTRYNEQFF.

This rearrangement joins TRBV5-1 to TRBJ2-2; 10 bases match TRBD1. The junction had 6 bases not matched to a gene; V was cut back by 1 base and J by 6 bases. The CDR3 contains 16 residues. Germline V gene lookup returns CDR1 SGHRS and CDR2 YFSETQ. Here the CDR3 DNA reads TGCGCCAGCAGCTTGTCCGGGACAGGGGCGGCCGGGGAGCTGTTTTTT. Translation: CASSLSGTGAAGELFF.

The V gene is TRBV3-1 (or the pseudogene TRBV3-2), the J gene TRBJ2-3, with TRBD2 identical over 10 bases. Germline trimming cut 5 bases from V and 2 bases from J; bases unmatched to any gene: 7. From germline, CDR1 is LGHDT and CDR2 YNNKEL (reference sequence). CDR3 length: 16 residues. Here the CDR3 reads CASSFRTSGHTDTQYF. DNA for the CDR3: TGTGCCAGCAGCTTTCGGACTAGCGGACACACAGATACGCAGTATTTT.

V and J are TRBV10-3 and TRBJ2-1; the D gene is possibly TRBD2 (5 bases). The CDR3 is 12 amino acids. Germline CDR1 is ENHRY and CDR2 is SYGVKD. The germline V and J ends were trimmed by 8 bases and 4 bases, with 9 bases remaining between them. The CDR3 sequence is CAIPSGYNEQFF. CDR3 DNA: TGTGCCATCCCCAGCGGATACAATGAGCAGTTCTTC.

This clone appeared a single time. The J gene is TRBJ2-3, the V gene TRBV12-3 or TRBV12-4, with a tentative D call TRBD2 (6 bases). The CDR3 has 13 amino acids. Trimming stripped 8 bases from V and 6 bases from J, with 15 bases between. The CDR3 spells CASGQAGGDTQYF. The CDR3 bases are TGTGCCAGCGGCCAAGCGGGTGGGGATACGCAGTATTTT.

The chain couples TRBV15 to TRBJ1-2, with TRBD1 identical over 7 bases. The J segment lost 2 bases and the V segment lost 5 bases, leaving 2 bases of the junction unmatched. CDR1 is LNHNV and CDR2 is YYDKDF in the germline V gene (reference sequence). This CDR3 has 13 residues. In DNA form, the CDR3 reads TGTGCCACCAGCGTGGGACAGAACTATGGCTACACCTTC. This encodes CATSVGQNYGYTF.

In this sample, this clone turned up a few times. This CDR3 reads CASSIFHRYYGYTF. Written as DNA, the CDR3 is TGTGCCAGTAGTATCTTTCACAGGTACTATGGCTACACCTTC. V is TRBV19 and J is TRBJ1-2, with a possible D match to TRBD1 (5 bases). Germline V gene sequence: CDR1 LNHDA, CDR2 SQIVND (reference sequence). The CDR3 consists of 14 residues. The V gene lost 3 bases and the J gene lost 3 bases, with 11 bases spanning the gap. Drawing the rest from reference TRBV19 and TRBJ1-2, the complete variable domain is DGGITQSPKYLFRKEGQNVTLSCEQNLNHDAMYWYRQDPGQGLRLIYYSQIVNDFQKGDIAEGYSVSREKKESFPLTVTSAQKNPTAFYLCASSIFHRYYGYTFGSGTRLTVV.

This clone appeared a few times. This rearrangement joins TRBV19 to TRBJ1-2; D is perhaps TRBD1 (6 bases). V was clipped by 6 bases and J by 6 bases, with 14 bases between them. CDR3 length: 13 amino acids. CDR1 is LNHDA, CDR2 SQIVND, per germline (reference sequence). As DNA, the CDR3 is TGTGCCAGTAGGCTACAGGGTAATCATGGCTACACCTTC. Its protein is CASRLQGNHGYTF.

This clone showed up just a few times. The gene calls are TRBV2 and TRBJ1-2, with TRBD1 matching over 12 bases. Per germline, CDR1 SNHLY and CDR2 FYNNEI. V was pared by 6 bases and J by 7 bases, with 12 bases of the junction left unmatched. This CDR3 is built from 16 residues. The CDR3 region is CASRARDRGRQAGYTF. The CDR3 coding sequence is TGTGCCAGCAGGGCCCGGGACAGGGGGCGACAGGCTGGCTACACCTTC.

This chain joins TRBV29-1 and TRBJ1-2; possibly TRBD1 for D (6 bases). This CDR3 is 13 amino acids long. Trimming took 1 base from V and 7 from J, leaving 13 bases between them. Germline-derived CDR1 and CDR2 are SQVTM and ANQGSEA. The CDR3 spells CSVEGAGASGYTF. The CDR3 DNA sequence: TGCAGCGTTGAAGGTGCGGGGGCAAGTGGCTACACCTTC.

This sequence joins TRBV18 and TRBJ1-1; 10 bases agree with TRBD1. V shed 3 bases, J shed 2 bases, and the junction held 3 bases outside the gene matches. This CDR3 is 15 amino acids long. Germline CDR1 KGHSH, CDR2 LQKENI. The CDR3 DNA sequence: TGTGCCAGCTCACCCCGGACAGGGGGTAACACTGAAGCTTTCTTT. Translated, it gives CASSPRTGGNTEAFF.

Concerning this clone itself: At one boundary the junction diverges from the germline segment, which might be a read error. The chain recombines TRBV30 with TRBJ1-6; the D gene is possibly TRBD1 (6 bases). The CDR3 is 14 residues long. CDR1 GTSNPN and CDR2 SVGIG come from the germline V gene (reference sequence). The chain's CDR3 is CAWTSGQRNSPLYF. The CDR3 coding sequence is TGTGCCTGGACGTCCGGACAGAGAAATTCACCCCTCTACTTT. The full variable domain, with the rest looked up from reference TRBV30 and TRBJ1-6, is SQTIHQWPATLVQPVGSPLSLECTVEGTSNPNLYWYRQAAGRGLQLLFYSVGIGQISSEVPQNLSASRPQDRQFILSSKKLLLSDSGFYLCAWTSGQRNSPLYFGNGTRLTVT.

This chain connects TRBV3-1 (or the pseudogene TRBV3-2) to TRBJ2-7; D call uncertain. Looked up from germline, CDR1 is LGHDT and CDR2 is YNNKEL (reference sequence). The CDR3 extends over 14 amino acids. V was trimmed by 1 base and J by 2 bases, leaving 9 bases between them. CDR3 amino acids: CASSQGGGAYEQYF. Here the CDR3 DNA reads TGTGCCAGCAGCCAAGGAGGCGGAGCCTACGAGCAGTACTTC.

The V gene is TRBV19, the J gene TRBJ1-4; 7 positions agree with TRBD1. Germline values: CDR1 LNHDA, CDR2 SQIVND (reference sequence). V shed 6 bases, J shed 5 bases, and the junction held 6 bases outside the gene matches. CDR3 length equals 14 residues. The CDR3 spells CASSLQGLNEKLFF. The CDR3 DNA reads as TGTGCCAGTAGCCTACAGGGGTTAAATGAAAAACTGTTTTTT.

The chain joins TRBV11-2 to TRBJ2-5, with D possibly matching TRBD2 (5 bases). CDR1 SGHAT and CDR2 FQNNGV come from the germline V gene. The CDR3 contains 12 residues. Trimming removed 8 bases at V and 7 bases at J, with 14 bases between. The CDR3 loop reads CASERGSPTQYF. CDR3 nucleotides: TGTGCCAGCGAACGGGGTTCTCCGACCCAGTACTTC.

V gene TRBV2 combines with J gene TRBJ1-6; D gene unclear. The CDR3 loop spans 16 amino acids. In germline, CDR1 is SNHLY, CDR2 FYNNEI. Trimming took 3 bases from V and 10 from J, leaving 19 bases between them. This CDR3 is CASSEDGYSFRSPLHF. DNA of the CDR3: TGTGCCAGCAGTGAGGATGGGTATAGCTTTAGATCACCCCTCCACTTT.

The chain joins TRBV18 to TRBJ1-1, with D possibly matching TRBD1 (5 bases). CDR1 and CDR2 from the germline V gene are KGHSH and LQKENI. V lost 6 bases to trimming and J lost 1 base, with 12 bases between them. CDR3 size: 14 residues. The CDR3 reads CASSPWRGNTEAFF. CDR3 coding DNA: TGTGCCAGCTCCCCGTGGAGGGGGAACACTGAAGCTTTCTTT.

The chain combines TRBV7-9 with TRBJ1-1; D uncertain. V was clipped by 2 bases and J by 7 bases, with 8 bases between them. This CDR3 has 12 amino acids. The germline V gene has CDR1 SEHNR and CDR2 FQNEAQ (reference sequence). CDR3 region: CASSLLPGEAFF. The CDR3 nucleotides read TGTGCCAGCAGCTTACTACCGGGTGAAGCTTTCTTT.

The chain has TRBV28 and TRBJ1-5; TRBD1 matches 7 bases. V dropped 5 bases and J dropped 6; count of bases not matched to a gene: 7. Germline CDR1 MDHEN, CDR2 SYDVKM. This CDR3 region has 14 residues. CDR3 nucleotide sequence: TGTGCCAGCAGTCTCGGAGGGGGCGGTCAGCCCCAGCATTTT. Translating gives CASSLGGGGQPQHF.

The J gene is TRBJ1-2, the V gene TRBV19; TRBD1 matches at 10 bases. CDR3 length equals 14 residues. The trim removed 4 bases at V and 2 bases at J, leaving 1 base unmatched. CDR1 is LNHDA and CDR2 is SQIVND in the germline V gene (reference sequence). The CDR3 region is CASSTTGGNYGYTF. DNA for the CDR3: TGTGCCAGTAGTACGACAGGGGGCAACTATGGCTACACCTTC.

The rearrangement links TRBV10-2 to TRBJ2-5, with TRBD2 matching 10 bases. CDR3 length equals 14 residues. From germline, CDR1 is WSHSY and CDR2 SAAADI. The trim removed 6 bases at V and 1 base at J, leaving 2 bases unmatched. CDR3 amino acids: CASRLAGVQETQYF. Written as DNA, the CDR3 is TGCGCCAGCAGGCTAGCGGGGGTCCAAGAGACCCAGTACTTC.